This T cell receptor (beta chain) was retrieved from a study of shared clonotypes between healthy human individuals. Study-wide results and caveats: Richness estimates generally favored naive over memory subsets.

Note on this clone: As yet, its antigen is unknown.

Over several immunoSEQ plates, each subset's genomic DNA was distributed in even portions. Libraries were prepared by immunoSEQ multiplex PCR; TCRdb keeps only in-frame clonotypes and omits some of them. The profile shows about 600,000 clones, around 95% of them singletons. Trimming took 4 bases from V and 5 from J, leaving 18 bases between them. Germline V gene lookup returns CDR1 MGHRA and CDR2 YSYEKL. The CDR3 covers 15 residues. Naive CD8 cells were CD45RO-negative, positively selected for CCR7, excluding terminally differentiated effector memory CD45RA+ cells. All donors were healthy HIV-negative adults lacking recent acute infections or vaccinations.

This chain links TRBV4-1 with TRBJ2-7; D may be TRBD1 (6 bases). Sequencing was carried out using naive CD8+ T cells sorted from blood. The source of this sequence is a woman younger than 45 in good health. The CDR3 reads CASSLTEQGAHEQYF. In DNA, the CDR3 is TGCGCCAGCAGCCTGACGGAACAGGGAGCCCACGAGCAGTACTTC.